This entry describes one TCR beta chain. The antigen is unknown. The data derive from a study of T cells in Graves' hyperthyroidism and ophthalmopathy. Findings and caveats of the study: Separation of ophthalmopathy from stable hyperthyroidism was achieved by a 13 V-J model. Blood held most thyroid clonotypes expanded above 0.001 frequency.

Amplified TCR beta CDR3 regions came from RNA transcripts. A first-round RT-PCR of the TCR CDR3 used the HTBI primer set. A single record per CDR3 protein comes from TCRdb applying MiXCR to the multiplex PCR reads. The data contain about 380,000 distinct CDR3 sequences, approximately 15% of them seen just once; the ten biggest clones take up about 10%. The length of the CDR3 is 18 residues. V was pared by 0 bases and J by 2 bases, with 18 bases between. Germline CDR1 is LNHNV and CDR2 is YYDKDF (reference sequence). PBMCs came from roughly 10 ml fresh peripheral blood. V is TRBV15 and J is TRBJ2-3, with D perhaps TRBD1 or TRBD2 (6 bases each). Sequencing input: blood. The source of this sequence is a woman aged 55-69 years with Graves' hyperthyroidism. CDR3 DNA: TGTGCCACCAGCAGAGATAATTCCGGGGGCCGAAACACAGATACGCAGTATTTT. This codes for CATSRDNSGGRNTDTQYF. The variable domain in full, completed from reference TRBV15 and TRBJ2-3, reads DAMVIQNPRYQVTQFGKPVTLSCSQTLNHNVMYWYQQKSSQAPKLLFHYYDKDFNNEADTPDNFQSRRPNTSFCFLDIRSPGLGDTAMYLCATSRDNSGGRNTDTQYFGPGTRLTVL.